This T cell receptor beta chain was recovered during a study of T cells in Graves' hyperthyroidism and ophthalmopathy. A Clinical Activity Score of at least 3, a NOSPECS grade of at least 4 and a duration under 3 months were recorded in the ophthalmopathy patients. The diagnostic basis comprised clinical symptoms, serum thyroxine and TRAb, thyroid ultrasound and orbital computed tomography. The V and J ends lost 4 bases and 4 bases, in that order; junction bases with no gene match: 13. There are 16 residues in the CDR3. Germline values: CDR1 MDHEN, CDR2 SYDVKM. This clonotype was seen ten or more times. RNA transcripts served as the template for amplifying TCR beta CDR3 regions. The TCR CDR3 was amplified in a first-round RT-PCR using the HTBI primer set. In TCRdb, the multiplex PCR reads were re-called with MiXCR into one record per CDR3 protein. The sample consists of roughly 530,000 distinct CDR3 sequences, roughly 17% of them appearing once.

The receptor comes from a young woman with Graves' ophthalmopathy. This sequence joins TRBV28 and TRBJ2-7, with 7 positions matching TRBD1. Sequencing was done on a sample of blood. This CDR3 reads CASSSRWTGREYEQYF. Here the CDR3 DNA reads TGTGCCAGCAGTTCCCGATGGACAGGCCGGGAATACGAGCAGTACTTC.